This TCR beta chain derives from a study of T cells in narcolepsy (dated by TCRdb to 2017 to 2018). In terms of the full investigation: Healthy control donors were enrolled in the study alongside patients who had narcolepsy type 1 or type 2 (NT1, NT2). The study used TCR Vbeta sequencing to track clonotypes in blood and CSF while looking for autoreactive T cells in narcolepsy patients that target self-antigens of hypocretin neurons (hypocretin, TRIB2).

Memory CD4+ T cells were sorted ex vivo from peripheral blood of narcolepsy patients and healthy controls for TCR Vbeta sequencing. Points on this clone: The antigen this receptor binds is unknown. Base qualities are not recorded, but no much larger clone differs from it by a single base.

The library came from the immunoSEQ multiplex PCR assay. As stored in TCRdb, this immuneACCESS dataset retains in-frame rearrangements with V and J assigned. A fraction of the clones does not appear; measured against another copy, unresolved V genes explain less than half of the discrepancy, and the remainder lacks a known reason. The sample table holds 27,000 or so clones, of which around 87% were seen once. The leading ten clones occupy 0.8% to 0.9% of the sample. Here is what the overall study found, with its caveats: Autoreactive clonotypes were reported to be detected serially in the blood of the same patients and of different patients, but not in the blood of healthy controls. Numbers of sequenced blood memory CD4+ clonotypes were comparable, with averages of around 39,000 in patients and 30,000 to 35,000 in controls. Plots comparing CSF and blood CD4+ T cell clonotypes from the same patient highlighted HCRT-specific and TRIB2-specific autoreactive clonotypes. No sequences matching autoreactive T cell clones were present in some of the blood memory CD4+ repertoires from patients and controls.

The CDR3 numbers 16 residues from cysteine through phenylalanine. The CDR3 DNA has 48 bases and is translated from base 1. According to the germline V gene, CDR1 reads SGHNT and CDR2 reads YENEEA. Clipping removes 4 bases from V and 7 bases from J, with 6 as the unmatched junction base count. The specimen sequenced was memory (CD45RA-) CD4+ T cells from blood. The label giving this sample's cell subset or site can be read as: memory T cells sorted ex vivo from peripheral blood. The chain is made from TRBV11-3 and TRBJ2-1, with 14 bases aligning to TRBD2. This clonotype was sampled from a human donor in good health. CDR3 region: CASSSGTSGSRNEQFF. The bases read TGTGCCAGCAGCTCCGGGACTAGCGGGAGTAGGAATGAGCAGTTCTTC.